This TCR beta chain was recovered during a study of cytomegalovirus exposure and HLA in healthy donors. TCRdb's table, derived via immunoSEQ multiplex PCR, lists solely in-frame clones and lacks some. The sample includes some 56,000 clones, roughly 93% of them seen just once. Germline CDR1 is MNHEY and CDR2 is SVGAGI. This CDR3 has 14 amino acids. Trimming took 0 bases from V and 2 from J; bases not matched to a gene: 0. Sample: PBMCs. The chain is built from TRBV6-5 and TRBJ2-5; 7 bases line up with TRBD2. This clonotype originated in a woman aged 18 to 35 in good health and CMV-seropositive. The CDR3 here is CASSYSGGQETQYF. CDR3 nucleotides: TGTGCCAGCAGTTACTCGGGGGGGCAAGAGACCCAGTACTTC.